A single T cell receptor beta chain is shown here with its context. The data originate from a study of blood T cell repertoires in COVID-19. Study background: The study drew acute and convalescent COVID-19 samples from the United States, Italy and Spain. Sources were T cells, B-cell-depleted T cells, or PBMCs; the material itself was cDNA or gDNA.

In the original workflow: It was from reference gene primer amplification that nucleated cell counts were estimated. The assay was immunoSEQ multiplex PCR, and TCRdb's table has in-frame clones only and misses some. V, J and clone size are taken as reported in that table, and D and trimming were inferred from the DNA itself. Of about 17,000 clones in the sample, about 80% were seen once. Germline CDR1 LNHNV, CDR2 YYDKDF (reference sequence). Trimming removed 4 bases from V and 0 bases from J, with 13 bases in between. CDR3 size: 17 residues. The source of this sequence is a man aged 60 to 75 with active or convalescent COVID-19. This chain connects TRBV15 to TRBJ1-6; D gene ambiguous. Input material: peripheral blood. The CDR3 DNA sequence: TGTGCCACCAGCACGACGGAAACTAGCTCCTATAATTCACCCCTCCACTTT. This sequence encodes CATSTTETSSYNSPLHF. Variable domain in full (rest from reference TRBV15 and TRBJ1-6): DAMVIQNPRYQVTQFGKPVTLSCSQTLNHNVMYWYQQKSSQAPKLLFHYYDKDFNNEADTPDNFQSRRPNTSFCFLDIRSPGLGDTAMYLCATSTTETSSYNSPLHFGNGTRLTVT.